This T cell receptor beta chain was profiled in a study of blood T cell repertoires in COVID-19. Study-level information: Samples of COVID-19 (acute and convalescent) were obtained from the United States, Italy and Spain. From T cells, B-cell-depleted T cells, or PBMCs came the material, which was cDNA or gDNA.

CDR3 length: 15 residues. With 7 bases clipped from V and 3 bases from J, the junction kept 5 bases outside the gene matches. Germline assignment: CDR1 WSHSY and CDR2 SAAADI. Original processing methods: Nucleated cell number was recorded as an estimate derived from reference gene primer amplification. Measured with immunoSEQ multiplex PCR; TCRdb has only the in-frame clones, and not every one. V and J calls plus clone size are reproduced from that table; the DNA served to infer D and trimming. Among roughly 280,000 clones listed, around 90% were seen once. In its sample, this clone was seen once. Sequencing was done on a sample of peripheral blood. The chain recombines TRBV10-2 with TRBJ1-5, with 11 bases lining up with TRBD1. This sequence originates from a man in his fifties with acute or convalescent COVID-19. The CDR3 DNA reads as TGCGCCAGCAACCCGGACAGGGGGCTCAATCAGCCCCAGCATTTT. As protein: CASNPDRGLNQPQHF.